This TCR beta chain was sequenced in a study of blood T cell repertoires in COVID-19. Study summary: COVID-19 samples collected from the United States, Italy and Spain covered acute and convalescent phases. PBMCs, B-cell-depleted T cells, or T cells were the source of the cDNA or gDNA that made up the material.

In the study's own analysis: Estimated nucleated cell counts came from reference gene primer amplification. The protocol was immunoSEQ multiplex PCR, while the TCRdb copy is restricted to in-frame clones and leaves out a portion. D and trimming come from the DNA, and the V and J calls and clone size come from that table. Here the sample spans 190,000 or so clones, roughly 86% being singletons. CDR3 size: 17 residues. J gave up 2 bases and V 5 bases, and 9 bases lay outside the gene matches. Germline CDR1 LGHDT, CDR2 YNNKEL (reference sequence). The sample taken for sequencing was peripheral blood. This TCR came from a man aged 35 to 55 with active or convalescent COVID-19. The V and J genes are TRBV3-1 (or the pseudogene TRBV3-2) and TRBJ2-3, with TRBD2 matching 11 bases. Here the CDR3 reads CASSNVPGLAATDTQYF. The CDR3 DNA follows: TGTGCCAGCAGCAACGTGCCGGGACTAGCGGCCACAGATACGCAGTATTTT.